Below, 23 T cell receptor beta chains from the same sample are listed, as sequenced in a study of cytomegalovirus exposure and HLA in healthy donors. The study ran its PCR with 60 Vbeta and 13 Jbeta primers. Clones were read by immunoSEQ multiplex PCR, and TCRdb kept only the in-frame ones, dropping some. The sample records under 90,000 clones, 75% being singletons. Sequencing was performed on PBMCs. The receptors originated from a man in his forties or fifties in good health and CMV-seronegative.

CDR3 in amino acids: CASSLTGTDGYTF. For the CDR3, the DNA is TGTGCCAGCAGCTTAACCGGGACAGATGGCTACACCTTC. This sequence joins TRBV9 and TRBJ1-2; 7 nucleotides match TRBD1. This CDR3 region has 13 residues. CDR1 is SGDLS, CDR2 YYNGEE, per germline. V shed 4 bases, J shed 6 bases, and the junction held 6 bases outside the gene matches.

The genes are TRBV11-2 and TRBJ1-5; no clear D. V dropped 1 base and J dropped 2 bases, with 9 bases sitting between them. This CDR3 has 15 amino acids. CDR1 is SGHAT, CDR2 FQNNGV, per germline. DNA for the CDR3: TGTGCCAGCAGCTTAGGAGGCAGCCGCAATCAGCCCCAGCATTTT. Protein product: CASSLGGSRNQPQHF.

This rearrangement joins TRBV27 to TRBJ1-1; TRBD1 aligns across 8 bases. The CDR3 has 15 residues. Per germline, CDR1 MNHEY and CDR2 SMNVEV (reference sequence). Germline trimming cut 5 bases from V and 1 base from J; bases unmatched to any gene: 6. The CDR3 is CASSPRTGRNTEAFF. The CDR3 DNA sequence: TGTGCCAGCAGTCCGAGGACAGGGAGGAACACTGAAGCTTTCTTT.

The CDR3 reads CASSRSEDTEAFF. The CDR3 coding sequence is TGTGCCAGCAGTCGTTCAGAGGACACTGAAGCTTTCTTT. The rearrangement uses TRBV6-5 and TRBJ1-1; no clear D. Deletions cut 5 bases from V and 3 bases from J, with 10 bases between. Germline V gives CDR1 MNHEY, CDR2 SVGAGI. This CDR3 is 13 amino acids long.

The CDR3 spells CASSFLNDGKPYEQYF. The CDR3 DNA follows: TGTGCCAGCAGCTTCCTTAATGACGGGAAACCCTACGAGCAGTACTTC. The chain carries TRBV5-6 and TRBJ2-7; the D gene is possibly TRBD2 (5 bases). Germline V lookup: CDR1 SGHDT, CDR2 YYEEEE. Deletions cut 2 bases from V and 2 bases from J, with 17 bases between. This CDR3 is built from 16 residues.

V gene TRBV6-1 combines with J gene TRBJ1-5; D is possibly TRBD1 (5 bases). This CDR3 is 15 amino acids long. V lost 6 bases to trimming and J lost 3 bases, with 15 bases between them. The germline V gene has CDR1 MNHNS and CDR2 SASEGT. CDR3 loop: CASRGGTGANQPQHF. The CDR3 region has the DNA TGTGCCAGCAGGGGCGGGACCGGAGCCAATCAGCCCCAGCATTTT.

V and J are TRBV27 and TRBJ1-1; unclear D gene. Germline CDR1 reads MNHEY; CDR2 reads SMNVEV (reference sequence). Trimming pared 3 bases from V and 3 bases from J, leaving 11 bases between. The CDR3 is 14 residues long. The CDR3 region is CASSLAGAYTEAFF. CDR3 nucleotide sequence: TGTGCCAGCAGTTTGGCGGGAGCCTACACTGAAGCTTTCTTT.

V usage is TRBV19 and J usage is TRBJ1-5, with D uncertain. The V gene lost 5 bases and the J gene lost 3 bases, with 11 bases spanning the gap. This CDR3 is 14 amino acids long. From germline, CDR1 is LNHDA and CDR2 SQIVND (reference sequence). The DNA of the CDR3 is TGTGCCAGTAGTCCTTTCCAGGTCAATCAGCCCCAGCATTTT. Translating it yields CASSPFQVNQPQHF. The variable domain in full, completed from reference TRBV19 and TRBJ1-5, reads DGGITQSPKYLFRKEGQNVTLSCEQNLNHDAMYWYRQDPGQGLRLIYYSQIVNDFQKGDIAEGYSVSREKKESFPLTVTSAQKNPTAFYLCASSPFQVNQPQHFGDGTRLSIL.

In this sample, this clone turned up many times. The chain is built from TRBV4-1 and TRBJ2-1, with D perhaps TRBD2 (6 bases). The CDR3 has 16 amino acids. Trimming pared 1 base from V and 4 bases from J, leaving 14 bases between. The germline V gene encodes CDR1 MGHRA and CDR2 YSYEKL. CDR3 nucleotide sequence: TGCGCCAGCAGCCAAGTTAGACTAGTGCGGTACAATGAGCAGTTCTTC. Protein product: CASSQVRLVRYNEQFF.

The chain couples TRBV5-6 to TRBJ2-3, with 12 nucleotides matching TRBD2. Germline V gene sequence: CDR1 SGHDT, CDR2 YYEEEE. The CDR3 spans 16 residues. Trimming at V came to 4 bases and at J to 0 bases, leaving 3 bases not matched to a gene. The CDR3 DNA reads TGTGCCAGCAGCCAGCTAGCGGGGGGGAGCACAGATACGCAGTATTTT. Translating it yields CASSQLAGGSTDTQYF.

This sequence joins TRBV29-1 and TRBJ1-3, with no clear D. The germline V and J ends were trimmed by 4 bases and 0 bases, with 7 bases remaining between them. Germline lookup yields CDR1 SQVTM and CDR2 ANQGSEA. The CDR3 runs 13 residues. The DNA of the CDR3 is TGCAGCGTTGCATGGAGCTCTGGAAACACCATATATTTT. It translates to CSVAWSSGNTIYF.

J is TRBJ1-1 and V is TRBV5-8, with 7 positions matching TRBD1. Trimming took 3 bases from V and 0 from J; bases not matched to a gene: 5. The CDR3 extends over 15 amino acids. Germline V gives CDR1 SGHTS, CDR2 YDEGEE. CDR3 sequence reads: CASSYFGTVNTEAFF. The CDR3, as DNA: TGTGCCAGCAGCTACTTCGGGACAGTGAACACTGAAGCTTTCTTT. Full variable domain (missing parts from reference TRBV5-8 and TRBJ1-1): EAGVTQSPTHLIKTRGQQATLRCSPISGHTSVYWYQQALGLGLQFLLWYDEGEERNRGNFPPRFSGRQFPNYSSELNVNALELEDSALYLCASSYFGTVNTEAFFGQGTRLTVV.

This clone came up once. The chain recombines TRBV11-2 with TRBJ1-2, with D possibly matching TRBD1 (6 bases). The CDR3 is 15 residues long. From germline, CDR1 is SGHAT and CDR2 FQNNGV. V gave up 2 bases and J gave up 6 bases, with 16 bases separating them. The DNA for the CDR3 is TGTGCCAGCAGCTTAATGGGGGGGGCGAGGCATGGCTACACCTTC. This translates into CASSLMGGARHGYTF.

As regards this clone: Other DNA sequences in this specimen translate into the identical CDR3. This chain uses TRBV9 with TRBJ1-5; D is unresolved. The CDR3 runs to 14 residues. Germline CDR1 and CDR2: SGDLS and YYNGEE. V lost 0 bases and J lost 7, with 11 bases in between. CDR3 sequence: CASSVDGGYQPQHF. The CDR3 DNA sequence: TGTGCCAGCAGCGTAGATGGAGGGTACCAGCCCCAGCATTTT.

This chain connects TRBV6-1 to TRBJ1-2; weak D call: TRBD1 (5 bases). V was clipped by 7 bases and J by 5 bases, with 17 bases between them. This CDR3 is 14 amino acids long. Germline V lookup: CDR1 MNHNS, CDR2 SASEGT. CDR3 protein: CASTQTDLSYGYTF. The CDR3 DNA reads TGTGCCAGCACTCAGACAGACCTCAGTTATGGCTACACCTTC.

CDR3 in DNA: TGTGCCAGCAGCGTAGCGGCGGGGGGCCACTACGAGCAGTACTTC. Protein: CASSVAAGGHYEQYF. The chain uses TRBV9 and TRBJ2-5, with 8 bases that match TRBD2. The end of the DNA is better explained by TRBJ2-7, so the J call may be wrong. Per the germline V gene, CDR1 is SGDLS and CDR2 is YYNGEE. The CDR3 runs 15 residues.

This clone was picked up a small number of times. The CDR3 is CASSFTGGQGGYTF. In nucleotides, the CDR3 is TGTGCCAGCAGCTTCACAGGGGGCCAAGGAGGCTACACCTTC. The chain uses TRBV9 and TRBJ1-2, with 9 bases matching TRBD1. The length of the CDR3 is 14 residues. Germline lookup yields CDR1 SGDLS and CDR2 YYNGEE. The V segment lost 4 bases and the J segment 8 bases; nucleotides outside the gene matches: 9.

The chain has TRBV6-1 and TRBJ2-3; D ambiguous. V lost 7 bases, J lost 4 bases, and 18 bases lay in between. CDR3 length equals 15 residues. Germline CDR1 and CDR2: MNHNS and SASEGT. The CDR3 DNA is TGTGCCAGCACCGAACCCCTTGAGGCCCCAGATACGCAGTATTTT. This gives the protein CASTEPLEAPDTQYF.

This rearrangement joins TRBV15 to TRBJ1-2; maybe TRBD1 (6 bases). The CDR3 has 13 amino acids. V dropped 5 bases and J dropped 4 bases, with 11 bases sitting between them. Germline CDR1 reads LNHNV; CDR2 reads YYDKDF (reference sequence). CDR3 sequence (DNA): TGTGCCACCAGCCAGGGGCGCAGCTATGGCTACACCTTC. Translation: CATSQGRSYGYTF.

This clone has only one observation. The V and J genes are TRBV2 and TRBJ1-5; unclear D gene. Germline values: CDR1 SNHLY, CDR2 FYNNEI. The CDR3 totals 14 residues. The ends were cut back, 7 bases at V and 5 bases at J, with 15 bases in the middle. The CDR3 loop is CASTSGLNHQPQHF. In DNA form, the CDR3 reads TGTGCCAGCACCTCGGGTCTGAACCATCAGCCCCAGCATTTT.

This clone has a handful of counts. V usage is TRBV18 and J usage is TRBJ1-1; D is unclear. The germline V and J ends were trimmed by 4 bases and 4 bases, with 25 bases remaining between them. Germline lookup yields CDR1 KGHSH and CDR2 LQKENI. This CDR3 has 18 residues. Here the CDR3 reads CASSLFETTFGRSTEAFF. The CDR3 DNA sequence: TGTGCCAGCTCACTATTCGAGACTACTTTCGGGAGAAGCACTGAAGCTTTCTTT.

This clone has only a few counts. The V call is TRBV28, the J call TRBJ1-1; D might be TRBD1 (5 bases). V gave up 3 bases and J gave up 4 bases, with 12 bases separating them. This CDR3 contains 14 residues. CDR1 and CDR2 from the germline V gene are MDHEN and SYDVKM. In nucleotides, the CDR3 is TGTGCCAGCAGTTTCGCAGGGAGGGGCACTGAAGCTTTCTTT. This gives the protein CASSFAGRGTEAFF. The whole variable domain, remainder taken from reference TRBV28 and TRBJ1-1, is DVKVTQSSRYLVKRTGEKVFLECVQDMDHENMFWYRQDPGLGLRLIYFSYDVKMKEKGDIPEGYSVSREKKERFSLILESASTNQTSMYLCASSFAGRGTEAFFGQGTRLTVV.

The chain employs TRBV30 and TRBJ1-6; TRBD1 matches at 8 bases. Germline values: CDR1 GTSNPN, CDR2 SVGIG (reference sequence). The V gene end was trimmed by 3 bases and the J gene end by 9 bases; junction bases not matched to a gene: 7. The CDR3 loop spans 14 amino acids. CDR3 protein: CAWSQTGVGSPLHF. CDR3 coding DNA: TGTGCCTGGAGCCAGACAGGGGTAGGTTCACCCCTCCACTTT.